Sequencing of this T cell receptor beta chain was carried out in a study of shared clonotypes between healthy human individuals. Across the study: Every donor yielded three CD4 naive, three CD4 memory, two CD8 naive and one CD8 memory plate.

Germline V gene sequence: CDR1 SGHTA, CDR2 FQGTGA. Trimming took 5 bases from V and 2 from J, leaving 9 bases between them. This CDR3 is 14 amino acids long. Clones were sequenced by immunoSEQ multiplex PCR, and TCRdb holds only the in-frame ones, with some missing. The sample yields more than 1,200,000 clones, 98% to 99% seen once. CD4+ cells yielded CD45RA+ naive and CD45RA-negative memory subsets. The genes are TRBV7-3 and TRBJ2-2; D is possibly TRBD1 (6 bases). This TCR came from a man aged 25-45 years in good health. Specimen: naive CD4+ T cells sorted from blood. The subset is: CD45RA+ positively selected. The CDR3 DNA reads as TGTGCCAGCAGCAACAGGGTAAACACCGGGGAGCTGTTTTTT. This sequence encodes CASSNRVNTGELFF.